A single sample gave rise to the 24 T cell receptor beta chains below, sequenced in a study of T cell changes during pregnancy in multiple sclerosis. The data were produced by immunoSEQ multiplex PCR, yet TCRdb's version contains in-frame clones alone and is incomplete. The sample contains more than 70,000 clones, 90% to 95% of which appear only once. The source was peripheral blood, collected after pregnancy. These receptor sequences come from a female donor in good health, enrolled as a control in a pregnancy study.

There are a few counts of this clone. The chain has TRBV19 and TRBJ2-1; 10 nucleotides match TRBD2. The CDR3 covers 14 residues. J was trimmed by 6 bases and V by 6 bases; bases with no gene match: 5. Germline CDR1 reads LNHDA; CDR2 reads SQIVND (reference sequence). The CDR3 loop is CASRDSGGPNEQFF. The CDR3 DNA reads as TGTGCCAGTAGAGATAGCGGGGGGCCCAATGAGCAGTTCTTC. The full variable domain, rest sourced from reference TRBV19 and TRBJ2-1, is DGGITQSPKYLFRKEGQNVTLSCEQNLNHDAMYWYRQDPGQGLRLIYYSQIVNDFQKGDIAEGYSVSREKKESFPLTVTSAQKNPTAFYLCASRDSGGPNEQFFGPGTRLTVL.

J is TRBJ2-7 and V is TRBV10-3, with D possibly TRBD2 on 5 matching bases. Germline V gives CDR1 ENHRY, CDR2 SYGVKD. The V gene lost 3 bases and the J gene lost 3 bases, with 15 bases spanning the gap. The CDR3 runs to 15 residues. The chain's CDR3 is CAISDSGSNSYEQYF. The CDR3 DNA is TGTGCCATCAGTGACTCGGGATCTAATAGCTACGAGCAGTACTTC.

The CDR3 region has the DNA TGTGCCAGCAGCGCCGGGGGGGCCCCCTACAATGAGCAGTTCTTC. Its translation: CASSAGGAPYNEQFF. The gene calls are TRBV7-3 and TRBJ2-1; 8 bases line up with TRBD2. Germline V gene sequence: CDR1 SGHTA, CDR2 FQGTGA. After removal of 5 bases from V and 2 bases from J, the junction contained 5 bases not matched to a gene. CDR3 size: 15 residues.

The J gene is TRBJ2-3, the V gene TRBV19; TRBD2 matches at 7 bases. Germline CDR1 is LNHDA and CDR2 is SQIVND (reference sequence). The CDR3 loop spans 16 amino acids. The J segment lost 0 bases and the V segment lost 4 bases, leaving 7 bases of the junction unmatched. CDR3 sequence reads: CASSTRLALSTDTQYF. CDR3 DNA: TGTGCCAGTAGTACTCGACTAGCCCTTAGCACAGATACGCAGTATTTT.

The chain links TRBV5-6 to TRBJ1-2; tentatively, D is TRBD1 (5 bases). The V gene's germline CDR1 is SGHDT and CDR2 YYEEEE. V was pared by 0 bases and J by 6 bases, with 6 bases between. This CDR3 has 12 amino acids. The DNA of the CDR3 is TGTGCCAGCAGCTTGGAAGGGGATGGCTACACCTTC. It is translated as CASSLEGDGYTF. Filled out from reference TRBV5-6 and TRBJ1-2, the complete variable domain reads DAGVTQSPTHLIKTRGQQVTLRCSPKSGHDTVSWYQQALGQGPQFIFQYYEEEERQRGNFPDRFSGHQFPNYSSELNVNALLLGDSALYLCASSLEGDGYTFGSGTRLTVV.

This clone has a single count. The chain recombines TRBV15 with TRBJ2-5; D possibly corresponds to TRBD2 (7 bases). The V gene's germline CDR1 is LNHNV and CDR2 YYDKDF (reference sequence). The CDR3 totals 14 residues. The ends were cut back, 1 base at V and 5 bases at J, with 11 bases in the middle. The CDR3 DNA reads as TGTGCCACCAGCAGAGTGGGGGGGCTGGAGACCCAGTACTTC. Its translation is CATSRVGGLETQYF.

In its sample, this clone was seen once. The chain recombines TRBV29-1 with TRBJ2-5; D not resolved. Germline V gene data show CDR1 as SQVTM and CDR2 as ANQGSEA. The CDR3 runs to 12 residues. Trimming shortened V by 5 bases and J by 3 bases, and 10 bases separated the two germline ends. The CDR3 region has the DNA TGCAGCGTTAATTGGGCCGAAGAGACCCAGTACTTC. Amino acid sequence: CSVNWAEETQYF.

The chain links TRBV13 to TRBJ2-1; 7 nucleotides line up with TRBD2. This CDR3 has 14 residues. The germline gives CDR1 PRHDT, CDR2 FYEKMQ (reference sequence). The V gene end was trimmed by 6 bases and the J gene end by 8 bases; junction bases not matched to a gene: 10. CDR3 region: CASRALAMLDEQFF. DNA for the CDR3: TGTGCCAGCAGAGCACTAGCGATGTTGGATGAGCAGTTCTTC.

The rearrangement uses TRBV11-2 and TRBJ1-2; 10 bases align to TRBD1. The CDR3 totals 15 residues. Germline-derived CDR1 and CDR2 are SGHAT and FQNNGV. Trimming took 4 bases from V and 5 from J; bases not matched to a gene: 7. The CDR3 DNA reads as TGTGCCAGCAGCTCTCCCCGGGACAGGGGATATGGCTACACCTTC. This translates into CASSSPRDRGYGYTF. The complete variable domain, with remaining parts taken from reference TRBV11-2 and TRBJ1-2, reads EAGVAQSPRYKIIEKRQSVAFWCNPISGHATLYWYQQILGQGPKLLIQFQNNGVVDDSQLPKDRFSAERLKGVDSTLKIQPAKLEDSAVYLCASSSPRDRGYGYTFGSGTRLTVV.

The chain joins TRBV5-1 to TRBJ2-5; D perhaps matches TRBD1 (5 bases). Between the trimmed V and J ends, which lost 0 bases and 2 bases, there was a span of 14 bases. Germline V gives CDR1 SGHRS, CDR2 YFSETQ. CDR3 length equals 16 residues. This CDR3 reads CASSLEAGRWQETQYF. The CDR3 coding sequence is TGCGCCAGCAGCTTGGAGGCAGGGCGGTGGCAAGAGACCCAGTACTTC.

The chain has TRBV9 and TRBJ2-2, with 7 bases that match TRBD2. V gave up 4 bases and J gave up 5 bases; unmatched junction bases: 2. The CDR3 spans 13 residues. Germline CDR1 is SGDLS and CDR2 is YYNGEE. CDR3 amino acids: CASSPGGTGELFF. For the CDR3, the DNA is TGTGCCAGCAGCCCGGGAGGAACCGGGGAGCTGTTTTTT.

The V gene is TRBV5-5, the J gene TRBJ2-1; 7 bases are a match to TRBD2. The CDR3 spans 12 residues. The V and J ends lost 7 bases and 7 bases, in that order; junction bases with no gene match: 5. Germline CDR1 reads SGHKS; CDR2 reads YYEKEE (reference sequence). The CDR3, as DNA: TGTGCCAGCGTCCTTAGCGGGAATGAGCAGTTCTTC. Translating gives CASVLSGNEQFF.

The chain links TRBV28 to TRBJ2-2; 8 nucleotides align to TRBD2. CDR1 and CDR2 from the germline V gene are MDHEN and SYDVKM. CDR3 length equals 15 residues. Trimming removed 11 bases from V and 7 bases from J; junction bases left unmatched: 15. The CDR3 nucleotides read TGTGCCGTATCCCGCGGGGGGCCGCATATCGGGGAGCTGTTTTTT. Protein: CAVSRGGPHIGELFF.

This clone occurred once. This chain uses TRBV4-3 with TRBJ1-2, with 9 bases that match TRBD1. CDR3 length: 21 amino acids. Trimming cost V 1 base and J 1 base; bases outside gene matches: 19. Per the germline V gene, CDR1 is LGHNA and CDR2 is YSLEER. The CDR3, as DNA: TGCGCCAGCAGCCAAGTCCTTTACGGGACAGGGCTCGGATCCATTAACTATGGCTACACCTTC. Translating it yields CASSQVLYGTGLGSINYGYTF.

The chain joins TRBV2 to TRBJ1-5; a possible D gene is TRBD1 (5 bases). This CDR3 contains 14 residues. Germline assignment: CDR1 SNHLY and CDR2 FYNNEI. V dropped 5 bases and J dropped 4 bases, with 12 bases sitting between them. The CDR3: CASSTDSPNQPQHF. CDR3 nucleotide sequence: TGTGCCAGCAGTACTGACAGCCCTAATCAGCCCCAGCATTTT.

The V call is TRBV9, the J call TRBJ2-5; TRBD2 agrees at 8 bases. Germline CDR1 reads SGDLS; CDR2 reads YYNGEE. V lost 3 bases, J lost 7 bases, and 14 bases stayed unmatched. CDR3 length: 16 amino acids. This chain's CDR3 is CASSAAPLDAGGTQYF. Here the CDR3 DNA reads TGTGCCAGCAGCGCAGCCCCATTAGACGCGGGGGGGACCCAGTACTTC. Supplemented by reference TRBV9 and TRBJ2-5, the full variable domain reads DSGVTQTPKHLITATGQRVTLRCSPRSGDLSVYWYQQSLDQGLQFLIQYYNGEERAKGNILERFSAQQFPDLHSELNLSSLELGDSALYFCASSAAPLDAGGTQYFGPGTRLLVL.

CDR3 coding DNA: TGCGCCAGCAGCCAACTTCGGGACAGGGCGGAGACCCAGTACTTC. It yields the protein CASSQLRDRAETQYF. This sequence joins TRBV4-1 and TRBJ2-5, with 9 bases identical to TRBD1. CDR1 and CDR2 (germline): MGHRA, YSYEKL. The CDR3 covers 15 residues. The V and J ends lost 2 bases and 5 bases, in that order; junction bases with no gene match: 6.

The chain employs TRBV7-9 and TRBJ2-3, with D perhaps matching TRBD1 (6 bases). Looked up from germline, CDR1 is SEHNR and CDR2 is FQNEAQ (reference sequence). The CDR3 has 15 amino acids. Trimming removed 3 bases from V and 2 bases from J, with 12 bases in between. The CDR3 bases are TGTGCCAGCAGCTTCGGACAGACCTTCACAGATACGCAGTATTTT. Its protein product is CASSFGQTFTDTQYF.

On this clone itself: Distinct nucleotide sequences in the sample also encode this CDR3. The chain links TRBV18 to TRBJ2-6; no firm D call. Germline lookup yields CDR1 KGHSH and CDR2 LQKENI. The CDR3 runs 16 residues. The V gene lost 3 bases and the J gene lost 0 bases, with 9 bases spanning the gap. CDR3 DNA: TGTGCCAGCTCACCTCTCCCTATCTCTGGGGCCAACGTCCTGACTTTC. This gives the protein CASSPLPISGANVLTF. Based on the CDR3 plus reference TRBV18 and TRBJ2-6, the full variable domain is NAGVMQNPRHLVRRRGQEARLRCSPMKGHSHVYWYRQLPEEGLKFMVYLQKENIIDESGMPKERFSAEFPKEGPSILRIQQVVRGDSAAYFCASSPLPISGANVLTFGAGSRLTVL.

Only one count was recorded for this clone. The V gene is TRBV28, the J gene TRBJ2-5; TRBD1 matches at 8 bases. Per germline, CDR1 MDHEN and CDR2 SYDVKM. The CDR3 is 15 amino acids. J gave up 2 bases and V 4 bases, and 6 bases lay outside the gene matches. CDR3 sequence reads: CASSSTRGLQETQYF. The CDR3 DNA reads TGTGCCAGCAGTTCCACCAGGGGGCTTCAAGAGACCCAGTACTTC.

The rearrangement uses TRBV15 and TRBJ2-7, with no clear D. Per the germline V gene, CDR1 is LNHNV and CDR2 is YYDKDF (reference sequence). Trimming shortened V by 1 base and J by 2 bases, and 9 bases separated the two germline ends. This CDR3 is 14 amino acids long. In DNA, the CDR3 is TGTGCCACCAGCAGAGTTGGCAAAGCCTACGAGCAGTACTTC. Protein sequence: CATSRVGKAYEQYF.

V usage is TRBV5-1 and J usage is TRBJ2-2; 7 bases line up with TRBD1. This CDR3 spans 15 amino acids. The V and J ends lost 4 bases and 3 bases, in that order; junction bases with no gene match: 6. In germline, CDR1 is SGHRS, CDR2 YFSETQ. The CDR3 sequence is CASSNRQGDTGELFF. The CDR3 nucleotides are TGCGCCAGCAGCAATCGACAGGGCGACACCGGGGAGCTGTTTTTT.

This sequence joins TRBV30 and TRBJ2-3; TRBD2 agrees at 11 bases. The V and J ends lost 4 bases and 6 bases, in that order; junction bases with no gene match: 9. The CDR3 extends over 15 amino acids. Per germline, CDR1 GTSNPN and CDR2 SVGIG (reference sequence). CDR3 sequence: CAWKALGLAGDTQYF. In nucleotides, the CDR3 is TGTGCCTGGAAGGCCCTTGGACTAGCGGGCGATACGCAGTATTTT.

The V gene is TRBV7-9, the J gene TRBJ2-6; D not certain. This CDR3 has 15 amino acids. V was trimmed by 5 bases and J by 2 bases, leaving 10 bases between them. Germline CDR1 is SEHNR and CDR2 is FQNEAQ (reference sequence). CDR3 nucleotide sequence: TGTGCCAGCAGCGCGCGTCTAGCTGGGGCCAACGTCCTGACTTTC. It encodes CASSARLAGANVLTF.